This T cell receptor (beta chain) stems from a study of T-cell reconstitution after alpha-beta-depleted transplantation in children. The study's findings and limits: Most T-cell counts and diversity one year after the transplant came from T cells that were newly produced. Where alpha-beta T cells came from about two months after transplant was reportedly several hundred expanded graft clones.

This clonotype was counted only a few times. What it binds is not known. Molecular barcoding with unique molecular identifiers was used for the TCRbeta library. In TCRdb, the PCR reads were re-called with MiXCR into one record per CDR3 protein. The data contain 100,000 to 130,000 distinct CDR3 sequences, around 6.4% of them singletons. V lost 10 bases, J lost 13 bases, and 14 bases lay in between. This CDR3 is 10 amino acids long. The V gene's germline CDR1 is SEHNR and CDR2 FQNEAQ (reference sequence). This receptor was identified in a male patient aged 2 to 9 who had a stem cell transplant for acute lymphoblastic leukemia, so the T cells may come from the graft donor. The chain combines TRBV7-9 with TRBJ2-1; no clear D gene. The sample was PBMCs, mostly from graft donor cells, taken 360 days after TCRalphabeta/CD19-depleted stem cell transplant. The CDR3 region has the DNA TGTGCCACCGAATCGAAGGTACAGTTCTTC. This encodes CATESKVQFF. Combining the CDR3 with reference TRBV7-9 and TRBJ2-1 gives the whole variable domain DTGVSQNPRHKITKRGQNVTFRCDPISEHNRLYWYRQTLGQGPEFLTYFQNEAQLEKSRLLSDRFSAERPKGSFSTLEIQRTEQGDSAMYLCATESKVQFFGPGTRLTVL.